Following are 5 T cell receptor beta chains from one sample sequenced in a study of shared clonotypes between healthy human individuals. Profiled with immunoSEQ multiplex PCR; TCRdb holds only in-frame clones, not every one. This table has roughly 490,000 clones, around 80% appearing once. Source material: PBMCs. The receptors originated from a middle-aged woman in good health. Some clones in this sample may be carry-over from other donors' samples.

The chain links TRBV10-3 to TRBJ2-5, with TRBD1 matching over 9 bases. Looked up from germline, CDR1 is ENHRY and CDR2 is SYGVKD. The CDR3 extends over 16 amino acids. The V and J ends lost 7 bases and 1 base, in that order; junction bases with no gene match: 10. Here the CDR3 DNA reads TGTGCCATCAAAGGCCCCGGGACAGGGAGCCAAGAGACCCAGTACTTC. Its protein product is CAIKGPGTGSQETQYF.

The V gene is TRBV9, the J gene TRBJ2-2, with 8 bases lining up with TRBD1. The length of the CDR3 is 15 residues. Germline assignment: CDR1 SGDLS and CDR2 YYNGEE. Trimming cost V 3 bases and J 7 bases; bases outside gene matches: 8. CDR3 in DNA: TGTGCCAGCAGCGCTACAGGGGGACCCAACGGGGAGCTGTTTTTT. Its protein is CASSATGGPNGELFF.

This clone is a singleton in its sample. The V and J genes are TRBV6-4 and TRBJ1-2; 7 bases are a match to TRBD1. With V trimmed by 5 bases and J by 2 bases, 8 bases remained unmatched. This CDR3 has 15 residues. The germline gives CDR1 MRHNA, CDR2 SNTAGT. The CDR3 DNA is TGTGCCAGCAGTCGAGACAGGGCAGGGAACTATGGCTACACCTTC. Protein sequence: CASSRDRAGNYGYTF.

The CDR3 DNA reads as TGTGCCAGCAGCGCCCAACTAGCGGCTAGCACAGATACGCAGTATTTT. It translates to CASSAQLAASTDTQYF. The chain has TRBV4-2 and TRBJ2-3, with TRBD2 matching over 8 bases. This CDR3 is built from 16 residues. J was trimmed by 0 bases and V by 5 bases; bases with no gene match: 7. Germline loops: CDR1 LGHNA, CDR2 YNFKEQ.

This clone was seen once. The CDR3 bases are TGTGCCAGCAGTTTTAGCAGGGGGAACACCGGGGAGCTGTTTTTT. Translation gives CASSFSRGNTGELFF. The V gene is TRBV6-5, the J gene TRBJ2-2, with a weak D call TRBD1 (6 bases). The CDR3 sequence is 15 residues long. Trimming shortened V by 4 bases and J by 1 base, and 10 bases separated the two germline ends. Germline-derived CDR1 and CDR2 are MNHEY and SVGAGI.